The next 20 T cell receptor beta chains were all read from a single sample in a study of OX40 agonist ivuxolimab in advanced cancers. The protocol was immunoSEQ multiplex PCR, while the TCRdb copy is restricted to in-frame clones and leaves out a portion. Counted here are about 150,000 clones, 75% to 95% occurring once; the ten biggest clones make up around 1%. Source: CD4+ or CD8+ T cells sorted from blood, taken in a trial of the OX40 agonist ivuxolimab. The receptors originated from an adult with an advanced solid tumor such as melanoma, head and neck, liver or kidney cancer.

CDR3 in amino acids: CASSTSGGDNNEQFF. In DNA form, the CDR3 reads TGTGCCAGTAGTACTAGCGGGGGGGATAACAATGAGCAGTTCTTC. V gene TRBV19 combines with J gene TRBJ2-1, with 12 bases fitting TRBD2. This CDR3 spans 15 amino acids. Per the germline V gene, CDR1 is LNHDA and CDR2 is SQIVND (reference sequence). V was clipped by 4 bases and J by 5 bases; unmatched bases: 3.

The CDR3 nucleotides are TGCGCCAGCAGCTCCTTAAATGAGGGGGTTGACGGGGCCAACGTCCTGACTTTC. It specifies CASSSLNEGVDGANVLTF. The V and J genes are TRBV5-1 and TRBJ2-6, with D possibly matching TRBD1 (6 bases). The CDR3 length is 18 residues. CDR1 and CDR2 (germline): SGHRS, YFSETQ. Trimming removed 3 bases from V and 4 bases from J, with 20 bases in between.

The chain recombines TRBV11-2 with TRBJ2-5; 10 nucleotides match TRBD2. The CDR3 consists of 16 residues. V lost 4 bases to trimming and J lost 1 base; unmatched junction nucleotides: 6. CDR1 SGHAT and CDR2 FQNNGV come from the germline V gene. CDR3 in DNA: TGTGCCAGCAGCTCCGGGACTAGCGCGAGCCAAGAGACCCAGTACTTC. It is translated as CASSSGTSASQETQYF.

The CDR3 region has the DNA TGCGCCAGCAGCTTGGGAGCGGAGACGGAGACCCAGTACTTC. Its translation is CASSLGAETETQYF. V gene TRBV5-1 combines with J gene TRBJ2-5, with a weak D call TRBD2 (5 bases). This CDR3 has 14 amino acids. From germline, CDR1 is SGHRS and CDR2 YFSETQ. V was cut by 0 bases and J by 5 bases, with 11 bases left in between.

The chain carries TRBV10-3 and TRBJ2-1; either TRBD1 or TRBD2 may supply D (5 bases each). Trimming stripped 2 bases from V and 6 bases from J, with 14 bases between. This CDR3 is 15 amino acids long. The germline gives CDR1 ENHRY, CDR2 SYGVKD. CDR3 nucleotide sequence: TGTGCCATCAGTGAGGGCAGGGACCCAGTCAATGAGCAGTTCTTC. Translation gives CAISEGRDPVNEQFF.

V usage is TRBV30 and J usage is TRBJ1-5; TRBD1 might be the D (5 bases). This CDR3 contains 14 residues. Trimming cost V 1 base and J 4 bases, with 11 bases left between them. Germline V CDR1 and CDR2: GTSNPN, SVGIG (reference sequence). This CDR3 reads CAWSGRVLNQPQHF. The DNA for the CDR3 is TGTGCCTGGAGTGGCAGGGTCCTAAATCAGCCCCAGCATTTT.

The gene calls are TRBV25-1 and TRBJ1-1; the D gene is possibly TRBD1 (5 bases). This CDR3 comprises 13 residues. Trimming left V 11 bases short and J 10 bases short, with 23 bases between. Germline V gives CDR1 MGHDK, CDR2 SYGVNS. The CDR3 spells CASKREWGTGAFF. CDR3 sequence (DNA): TGTGCCTCCAAGCGGGAATGGGGGACGGGAGCTTTCTTT.

The chain links TRBV5-1 to TRBJ1-4; D call uncertain. V was clipped by 0 bases and J by 8 bases, with 8 bases between them. This CDR3 spans 13 amino acids. CDR1 is SGHRS, CDR2 YFSETQ, per germline. The DNA for the CDR3 is TGCGCCAGCAGCTTGGAAATAGCCGAAAAACTGTTTTTT. It yields the protein CASSLEIAEKLFF.

This sequence joins TRBV6-1 and TRBJ2-5; weak D call: TRBD1 (6 bases). V was cut by 5 bases and J by 2 bases, with 12 bases left in between. CDR3 size: 14 residues. Germline V gene lookup returns CDR1 MNHNS and CDR2 SASEGT. In nucleotides, the CDR3 is TGTGCCAGCAGTACCACACAGGGACAAGAGACCCAGTACTTC. Protein sequence: CASSTTQGQETQYF.

CDR3 region: CASSWTGNFYEQYF. The CDR3, as DNA: TGTGCCAGCAGCTGGACAGGGAACTTTTACGAGCAGTACTTC. J is TRBJ2-7 and V is TRBV7-6, with TRBD1 matching over 8 bases. The germline gives CDR1 SGHVS, CDR2 FNYEAQ. J was trimmed by 4 bases and V by 4 bases; bases with no gene match: 6. The CDR3 is 14 amino acids.

The V gene is TRBV5-1, the J gene TRBJ2-6; TRBD2 aligns across 10 bases. CDR1 and CDR2 from the germline V gene are SGHRS and YFSETQ. CDR3 length equals 17 residues. The V segment lost 4 bases and the J segment 0 bases; nucleotides outside the gene matches: 4. As DNA, the CDR3 is TGCGCCAGCAGCCTACTAGCGGGAAGCTCTGGGGCCAACGTCCTGACTTTC. This encodes CASSLLAGSSGANVLTF.

V gene TRBV29-1 combines with J gene TRBJ1-1; D is ambiguous. CDR3 size: 11 residues. V lost 6 bases, J lost 4 bases, and 9 bases lay in between. Germline lookup yields CDR1 SQVTM and CDR2 ANQGSEA. The CDR3 is CSVPGFTEAFF. The CDR3 coding sequence is TGCAGCGTGCCGGGGTTCACTGAAGCTTTCTTT.

The chain recombines TRBV4-1 with TRBJ2-7; 7 bases line up with TRBD2. Germline loops: CDR1 MGHRA, CDR2 YSYEKL. CDR3 length: 15 amino acids. The V segment lost 3 bases and the J segment 1 base; nucleotides outside the gene matches: 6. This CDR3 is CASSHDGTKSYEQYF. The CDR3 DNA is TGCGCCAGCAGCCACGACGGGACTAAATCCTACGAGCAGTACTTC.

The chain links TRBV14 to TRBJ1-5; D is undetermined. This CDR3 has 13 amino acids. Germline values: CDR1 SGHDN, CDR2 FVKESK. V lost 4 bases and J 7 bases, leaving 11 bases between the germline ends. CDR3 DNA: TGTGCCAGCAGCCTGATGACCGGGCAGCCCCAGCATTTT. Encoded protein: CASSLMTGQPQHF.

The chain carries TRBV4-1 and TRBJ1-4; TRBD1 is a possible D gene (5 bases). The CDR3 contains 15 residues. The germline CDR1 and CDR2 sequences are MGHRA and YSYEKL. V dropped 3 bases and J dropped 8 bases, with 16 bases sitting between them. The CDR3: CASSHRAGPEEKLFF. In DNA, the CDR3 is TGCGCCAGCAGCCACCGAGCAGGGCCTGAGGAAAAACTGTTTTTT.

The rearrangement joins TRBV29-1 to TRBJ2-1, with 9 bases identical to TRBD1. The germline V gene encodes CDR1 SQVTM and CDR2 ANQGSEA. The ends lost 4 bases at V and 6 bases at J; junction bases unmatched: 13. This CDR3 spans 16 amino acids. The CDR3 loop is CSVVGQGLLSGNEQFF. In nucleotides, the CDR3 is TGCAGCGTTGTGGGACAGGGTCTCCTGTCGGGCAATGAGCAGTTCTTC.

The V and J genes are TRBV6-1 and TRBJ2-7; D is unresolved. Trimming left V 2 bases short and J 3 bases short, with 14 bases between. CDR3 size: 15 residues. Germline V lookup: CDR1 MNHNS, CDR2 SASEGT. The DNA for the CDR3 is TGTGCCAGCAGTGAACCTACCAGAGACCACTACGAGCAGTACTTC. Translated, it gives CASSEPTRDHYEQYF.

The CDR3 sequence is CASSLVLAGNNEQFF. Here the CDR3 DNA reads TGTGCCAGCAGCTTAGTACTAGCGGGGAACAATGAGCAGTTCTTC. V and J are TRBV7-9 and TRBJ2-1; 10 bases are a match to TRBD2. V was clipped by 1 base and J by 5 bases; unmatched bases: 2. CDR3 length equals 15 residues. CDR1 is SEHNR and CDR2 is FQNEAQ in the germline V gene (reference sequence).

The rearrangement uses TRBV28 and TRBJ1-1, with D possibly matching TRBD1 (5 bases). The CDR3 sequence is 15 residues long. V shed 5 bases and J shed 11 bases, with 24 bases lying between them. Germline V gives CDR1 MDHEN, CDR2 SYDVKM. Here the CDR3 reads CASSPPPGPPPGAFF. The DNA of the CDR3 is TGTGCCAGCAGTCCCCCTCCGGGGCCTCCACCAGGGGCTTTCTTT.

The rearrangement uses TRBV5-8 and TRBJ2-1; D is undetermined. The CDR3 consists of 14 residues. Germline values: CDR1 SGHTS, CDR2 YDEGEE. V was trimmed by 0 bases and J by 5 bases, leaving 9 bases between them. The CDR3 DNA reads TGTGCCAGCAGCTTGGAGGGTTCCGACAATGAGCAGTTCTTC. Translation: CASSLEGSDNEQFF.